These 18 T cell receptor beta chains were sequenced from one sample in a study of beta chain features in type 1 diabetes. Study conclusions and caveats: People with Type 1 diabetes carried modestly yet significantly shorter TCRB CDR3s in all four CD4+ subsets.

These receptors lack a known antigen. The investigators reverse transcribed all of the isolated RNA, so they sequenced expressed TCRB transcripts. Sequencing was performed with immunoSEQ multiplex PCR; in TCRdb, only in-frame clones are kept and a portion is missing. The sample lists some 350,000 clones; over 8.5% were seen once. Sequencing was performed on central memory CD4+ T cells from blood. The receptors come from a man younger than 40 with type 1 diabetes.

This clone was counted only a few times. The genes are TRBV6-5 and TRBJ2-5; 9 bases map to TRBD2. The CDR3 is made up of 15 amino acids. CDR1 is MNHEY, CDR2 SVGAGI, per germline. V was clipped by 2 bases and J by 2 bases; unmatched bases: 3. Here the CDR3 reads CASSYALAGQETQYF. The CDR3 bases are TGTGCCAGCAGTTACGCCCTAGCGGGGCAAGAGACCCAGTACTTC.

This clone was observed at least ten times. V and J are TRBV21-1 and TRBJ1-4. TRBV21-1 corresponds to a pseudogene. The length of the CDR3 is 13 residues. CDR3 sequence: CASSTEEDRKLFF. The CDR3 nucleotides are TGTGCCAGCAGCACAGAGGAGGACCGTAAACTGTTTTTT.

The chain combines TRBV19 with TRBJ2-3; D is possibly TRBD1 (6 bases). The germline V and J ends were trimmed by 7 bases and 4 bases, with 15 bases remaining between them. The CDR3 runs to 14 residues. The V gene's germline CDR1 is LNHDA and CDR2 SQIVND (reference sequence). The CDR3 loop is CASIRGTVSDTQYF. DNA for the CDR3: TGTGCCAGTATCAGGGGAACGGTGTCAGATACGCAGTATTTT.

This clone was seen only a few times. The chain is built from TRBV5-1 and TRBJ2-3; 7 nucleotides align to TRBD2. This CDR3 has 15 amino acids. Trimming cost V 0 bases and J 2 bases; bases outside gene matches: 3. From germline, CDR1 is SGHRS and CDR2 YFSETQ. CDR3 amino acids: CASSLVLADTDTQYF. The CDR3 DNA is TGCGCCAGCAGCTTGGTGCTAGCGGACACAGATACGCAGTATTTT.

V usage is TRBV4-1 and J usage is TRBJ2-3, with 9 bases lining up with TRBD2. The V gene end was trimmed by 1 base and the J gene end by 5 bases; junction bases not matched to a gene: 7. The germline gives CDR1 MGHRA, CDR2 YSYEKL. The CDR3 covers 16 residues. CDR3: CASSQGKAGGRDTQYF. DNA for the CDR3: TGCGCCAGCAGCCAAGGTAAAGCGGGAGGACGAGATACGCAGTATTTT.

This chain joins TRBV18 and TRBJ2-5, with D tentatively TRBD1 (6 bases). CDR1 is KGHSH and CDR2 is LQKENI in the germline V gene. Trimming pared 0 bases from V and 5 bases from J, leaving 16 bases between. The CDR3 spans 16 residues. Here the CDR3 reads CASSPPGAGSEETQYF. For the CDR3, the DNA is TGTGCCAGCTCACCACCGGGGGCGGGCTCTGAGGAGACCCAGTACTTC. Full variable domain (rest looked up from reference TRBV18 and TRBJ2-5): NAGVMQNPRHLVRRRGQEARLRCSPMKGHSHVYWYRQLPEEGLKFMVYLQKENIIDESGMPKERFSAEFPKEGPSILRIQQVVRGDSAAYFCASSPPGAGSEETQYFGPGTRLLVL.

This clone was observed at least ten times. The chain recombines TRBV7-9 with TRBJ2-1; 12 bases align to TRBD2. There are 15 residues in the CDR3. CDR1 is SEHNR, CDR2 FQNEAQ, per germline (reference sequence). The ends lost 5 bases at V and 7 bases at J; junction bases unmatched: 6. Here the CDR3 DNA reads TGTGCCAGCAGCCCCCTAGGACTAGCGGGAAATGAGCAGTTCTTC. Encoded protein: CASSPLGLAGNEQFF.

This rearrangement joins TRBV11-1 to TRBJ2-2, with no clear D. The CDR3 is 17 residues long. Germline loops: CDR1 SGHAT, CDR2 FQDESV (reference sequence). V gave up 5 bases and J gave up 0 bases, with 16 bases separating them. The DNA for the CDR3 is TGTGCCAGCAGCCCGGGTATTCGGTTAACGAACACCGGGGAGCTGTTTTTT. As protein: CASSPGIRLTNTGELFF.

The gene calls are TRBV7-9 and TRBJ2-5, with TRBD2 as a possible D gene (6 bases). V lost 4 bases and J 1 base, leaving 13 bases between the germline ends. The CDR3 consists of 15 residues. Germline assignment: CDR1 SEHNR and CDR2 FQNEAQ (reference sequence). The CDR3 here is CASSWGSGLQETQYF. CDR3 nucleotides: TGTGCCAGCAGCTGGGGTAGCGGCCTCCAAGAGACCCAGTACTTC.

This clone was detected a few times. This chain links TRBV6-5 with TRBJ2-7, with 7 bases identical to TRBD1. The germline CDR1 and CDR2 sequences are MNHEY and SVGAGI. The V and J ends lost 6 bases and 4 bases, in that order; junction bases with no gene match: 9. The CDR3 runs 14 residues. The DNA for the CDR3 is TGTGCCAGCAGGCCTCGACAGGGTGAATACGAGCAGTACTTC. It translates to CASRPRQGEYEQYF.

This clone was observed a handful of times. The chain employs TRBV27 and TRBJ2-2; 8 nucleotides align to TRBD2. Germline V CDR1 and CDR2: MNHEY, SMNVEV (reference sequence). V lost 10 bases and J lost 6; bases outside the gene matches: 7. The CDR3 loop spans 13 amino acids. The CDR3 loop reads CATGGPFSGELFF. DNA for the CDR3: TGTGCCACGGGAGGGCCCTTCTCCGGGGAGCTGTTTTTT.

In this sample, this clone turned up a few times. The chain recombines TRBV6-6 with TRBJ1-4; TRBD1 agrees at 11 bases. CDR1 and CDR2 from the germline V gene are MNHNY and SVGAGI (reference sequence). The J segment lost 8 bases and the V segment lost 4 bases, leaving 9 bases of the junction unmatched. The CDR3 is 16 amino acids. In DNA form, the CDR3 reads TGTGCCAGCAGTTCCGGACAGGGGGCATGGGTCGAAAAACTGTTTTTT. Its protein is CASSSGQGAWVEKLFF.

The chain recombines TRBV11-3 with TRBJ1-1; no clear D. The V end lost 2 bases, the J end lost 5 bases, and 18 bases lay between the germline ends. Germline V gene sequence: CDR1 SGHNT, CDR2 YENEEA. This CDR3 has 16 residues. CDR3: CASSLSTLGDRTEAFF. CDR3 nucleotide sequence: TGTGCCAGCAGCTTATCCACCCTCGGGGATCGGACTGAAGCTTTCTTT.

This chain links TRBV6-4 with TRBJ2-4; 14 bases fit TRBD2. The junction had 11 bases not matched to a gene; V was cut back by 8 bases and J by 2 bases. Germline loops: CDR1 MRHNA, CDR2 SNTAGT. The CDR3 loop spans 18 amino acids. The CDR3 spells CASLKGTSGSKTKNIQYF. DNA of the CDR3: TGTGCCAGCCTAAAGGGGACTAGCGGGAGCAAAACCAAAAACATTCAGTACTTC.

V usage is TRBV11-3 and J usage is TRBJ2-7, with D possibly TRBD1 on 6 matching bases. The CDR3 is made up of 15 amino acids. Trimming removed 5 bases at V and 2 bases at J, with 16 bases between. The germline V gene has CDR1 SGHNT and CDR2 YENEEA. CDR3 region: CASSTTRTGTYEQYF. CDR3 nucleotide sequence: TGTGCCAGCAGCACCACCCGAACAGGGACCTACGAGCAGTACTTC.

The chain has TRBV6-6 and TRBJ2-7; 9 bases are a match to TRBD2. Germline CDR1 and CDR2: MNHNY and SVGAGI (reference sequence). This CDR3 is built from 13 residues. Unmatched junction bases numbered 4, after V lost 4 bases and J lost 6 bases. In nucleotides, the CDR3 is TGTGCCAGCAGTTTGGGACTAGCCGGCGAGCAGTACTTC. Its translation is CASSLGLAGEQYF.

A note on this clone: As the CDR3 is not closed by the conserved phenylalanine or tryptophan, this likely results from a read error. This chain connects TRBV5-7 to TRBJ2-7, with TRBD2 identical over 13 bases. The J call may not be correct, given that the DNA end is closer to TRBJ2-5. TRBV5-7 is labeled an ORF, and its function is uncertain. The CDR3 is 18 amino acids. CDR3: CASSLDTSGRVLWETQYL. CDR3 in DNA: TGTGCCAGCAGCTTGGACACTAGCGGGAGGGTCCTCTGGGAGACCCAGTACCTC.

This clone was seen a few times. The V and J genes are TRBV7-2 and TRBJ2-5; 10 positions match TRBD2. Germline lookup yields CDR1 SGHTA and CDR2 FQGNSA. Germline trimming cut 1 base from V and 3 bases from J; bases unmatched to any gene: 8. CDR3 length: 17 amino acids. Here the CDR3 DNA reads TGTGCCAGCAGCTTAGTTTTCCAGCGGGAGGGAAAAGAGACCCAGTACTTC. It encodes CASSLVFQREGKETQYF.